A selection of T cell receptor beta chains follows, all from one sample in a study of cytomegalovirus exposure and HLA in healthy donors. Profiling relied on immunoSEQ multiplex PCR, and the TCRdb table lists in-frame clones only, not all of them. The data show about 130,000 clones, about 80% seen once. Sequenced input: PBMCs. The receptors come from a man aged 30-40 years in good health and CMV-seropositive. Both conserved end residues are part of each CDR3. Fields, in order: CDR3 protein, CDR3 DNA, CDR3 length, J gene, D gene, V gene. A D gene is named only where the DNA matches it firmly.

cdr3_aa: CASSSFGQGGGNTIYF; cdr3_nt: TGTGCCAGCAGCTCGTTCGGACAGGGAGGTGGAAACACCATATATTTT; cdr3_length: 16; j_call: TRBJ1-3; d_call: TRBD1; v_call: TRBV7-8
cdr3_aa: CASGSGVGETQYF; cdr3_nt: TGTGCTAGTGGTTCAGGGGTGGGAGAGACCCAGTACTTC; cdr3_length: 13; j_call: TRBJ2-5; d_call: NA; v_call: TRBV12-5
cdr3_aa: CASSSGLAGGQETQYF; cdr3_nt: TGTGCCAGCAGCTCCGGACTAGCGGGGGGGCAAGAGACCCAGTACTTC; cdr3_length: 16; j_call: TRBJ2-5; d_call: TRBD2; v_call: TRBV7-6
cdr3_aa: CASKDTGRDYGYTF; cdr3_nt: TGTGCCAGCAAAGACACCGGGAGGGACTATGGCTACACCTTC; cdr3_length: 14; j_call: TRBJ1-2; d_call: NA; v_call: TRBV6-1
cdr3_aa: CASSLTGGETQYF; cdr3_nt: TGTGCCAGCAGCTTGACAGGCGGAGAGACCCAGTACTTC; cdr3_length: 13; j_call: TRBJ2-5; d_call: NA; v_call: TRBV5-6
cdr3_aa: CASSPEANTEAFF; cdr3_nt: TGTGCCAGCAGCCCCGAGGCGAACACTGAAGCTTTCTTT; cdr3_length: 13; j_call: TRBJ1-1; d_call: NA; v_call: TRBV7-2
cdr3_aa: CASSHRGRPYEQYF; cdr3_nt: TGTGCCAGTAGCCACAGGGGGCGCCCCTACGAGCAGTACTTC; cdr3_length: 14; j_call: TRBJ2-7; d_call: TRBD1; v_call: TRBV19
cdr3_aa: CASSRDSNEKLFF; cdr3_nt: TGTGCCAGCAGCCGGGACTCTAATGAAAAACTGTTTTTT; cdr3_length: 13; j_call: TRBJ1-4; d_call: NA; v_call: TRBV6-5
cdr3_aa: CASSLVGGSSGELFF; cdr3_nt: TGTGCCAGCAGCTTAGTGGGAGGATCCTCCGGGGAGCTGTTTTTT; cdr3_length: 15; j_call: TRBJ2-2; d_call: NA; v_call: TRBV7-3
cdr3_aa: CASSPTLAGGPYEQYF; cdr3_nt: TGCGCCAGCAGCCCTACCCTAGCGGGGGGGCCTTACGAGCAGTACTTC; cdr3_length: 16; j_call: TRBJ2-7; d_call: TRBD2; v_call: TRBV5-1
cdr3_aa: CASSPRGNYGYTF; cdr3_nt: TGTGCCAGCAGCCCCAGGGGGAACTATGGCTACACCTTC; cdr3_length: 13; j_call: TRBJ1-2; d_call: TRBD1; v_call: TRBV7-2
cdr3_aa: CASSVADRVSSPLHF; cdr3_nt: TGTGCCAGCAGCGTAGCGGACAGGGTGAGTTCACCCCTCCACTTT; cdr3_length: 15; j_call: TRBJ1-6; d_call: TRBD1; v_call: TRBV9
cdr3_aa: CASSPGTHSYNEQFF; cdr3_nt: TGTGCCAGCAGCCCAGGGACTCACTCCTACAATGAGCAGTTCTTC; cdr3_length: 15; j_call: TRBJ2-1; d_call: NA; v_call: TRBV7-2
cdr3_aa: CASSPGGLGRETQYF; cdr3_nt: TGTGCCAGCAGCCCAGGGGGACTAGGGCGGGAGACCCAGTACTTC; cdr3_length: 15; j_call: TRBJ2-5; d_call: NA; v_call: TRBV7-3
cdr3_aa: CASSPLDRAYGNTIYF; cdr3_nt: TGTGCCAGCAGCCCCTTGGACAGGGCCTATGGAAACACCATATATTTT; cdr3_length: 16; j_call: TRBJ1-3; d_call: TRBD1; v_call: TRBV14
cdr3_aa: CASSVGGQGVRETQYF; cdr3_nt: TGTGCCAGCAGCGTAGGAGGACAGGGGGTCCGAGAGACCCAGTACTTC; cdr3_length: 16; j_call: TRBJ2-5; d_call: TRBD1; v_call: TRBV9